The clone carrying this T cell receptor beta chain has more than one count but fewer than ten. No antigen is known for it. This entry comes from a study of T cell repertoires in cytomegalovirus infection. Study findings and constraints: Dominating the ex vivo response were HLA-C-restricted CMV-specific TCR beta clonotypes.

This CDR3 spans 13 amino acids. Germline V gene lookup returns CDR1 SGHVT and CDR2 SQSDAQ. The V gene lost 5 bases and the J gene lost 7 bases, with 12 bases spanning the gap. TCRdb ran MiXCR on the reads and lists one entry per CDR3 protein. This table holds about 180,000 distinct CDR3 sequences, under 15% found once. The TCR originated in a human donor in good health (CMV status not recorded). Some clones in this sample may be carry-over from other donors' samples. The V call is TRBV7-4, the J call TRBJ2-1; maybe TRBD1 (6 bases). Material: PBMCs. CDR3 in DNA: TGTGCCAGCAGCCTCCGTGGACAGAATGAGCAGTTCTTC. This encodes CASSLRGQNEQFF.